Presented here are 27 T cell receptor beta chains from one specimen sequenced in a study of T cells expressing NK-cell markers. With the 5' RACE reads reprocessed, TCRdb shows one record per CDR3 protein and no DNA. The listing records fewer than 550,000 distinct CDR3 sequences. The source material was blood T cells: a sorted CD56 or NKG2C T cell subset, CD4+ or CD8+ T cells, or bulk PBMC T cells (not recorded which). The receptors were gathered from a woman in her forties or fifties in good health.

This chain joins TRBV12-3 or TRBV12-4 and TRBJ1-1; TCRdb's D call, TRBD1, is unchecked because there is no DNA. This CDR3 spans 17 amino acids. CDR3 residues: CASSLHKTGSVFTEAFF.

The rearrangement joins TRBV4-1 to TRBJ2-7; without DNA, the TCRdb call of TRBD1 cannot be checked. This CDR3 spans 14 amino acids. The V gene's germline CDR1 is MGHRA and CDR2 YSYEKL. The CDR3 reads CASSHRQGAYEQYF.

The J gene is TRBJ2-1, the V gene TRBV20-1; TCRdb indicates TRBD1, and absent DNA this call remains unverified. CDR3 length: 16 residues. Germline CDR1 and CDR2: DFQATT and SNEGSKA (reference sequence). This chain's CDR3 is CSARRAGRTLLNEQFF.

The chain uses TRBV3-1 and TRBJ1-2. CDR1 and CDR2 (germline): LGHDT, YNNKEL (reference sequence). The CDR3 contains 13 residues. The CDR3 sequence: CASSKDLVGGYTF. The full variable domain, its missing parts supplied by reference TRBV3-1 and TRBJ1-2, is DTAVSQTPKYLVTQMGNDKSIKCEQNLGHDTMYWYKQDSKKFLKIMFSYNNKELIINETVPNRFSPKSPDKAHLNLHINSLELGDSAVYFCASSKDLVGGYTFGSGTRLTVV.

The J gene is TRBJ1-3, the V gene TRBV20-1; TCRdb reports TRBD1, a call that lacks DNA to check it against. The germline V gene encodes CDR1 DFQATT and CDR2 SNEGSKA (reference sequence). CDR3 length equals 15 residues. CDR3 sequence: CSARSGTDSGNTIYF.

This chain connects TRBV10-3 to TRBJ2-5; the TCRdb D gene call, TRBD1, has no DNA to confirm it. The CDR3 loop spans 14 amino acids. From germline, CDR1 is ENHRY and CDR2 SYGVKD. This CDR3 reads CAIQSTGGRETQYF.

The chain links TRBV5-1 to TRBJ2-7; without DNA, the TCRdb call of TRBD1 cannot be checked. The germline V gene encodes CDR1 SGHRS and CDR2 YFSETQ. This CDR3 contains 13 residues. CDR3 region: CASSVDRAHEQYF. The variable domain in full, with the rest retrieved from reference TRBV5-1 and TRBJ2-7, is KAGVTQTPRYLIKTRGQQVTLSCSPISGHRSVSWYQQTPGQGLQFLFEYFSETQRNKGNFPGRFSGRQFSNSRSEMNVSTLELGDSALYLCASSVDRAHEQYFGPGTRLTVT.

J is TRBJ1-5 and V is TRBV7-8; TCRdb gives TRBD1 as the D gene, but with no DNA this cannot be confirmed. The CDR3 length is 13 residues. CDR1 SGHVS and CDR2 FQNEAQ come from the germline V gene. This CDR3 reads CASHDREYQPQHF.

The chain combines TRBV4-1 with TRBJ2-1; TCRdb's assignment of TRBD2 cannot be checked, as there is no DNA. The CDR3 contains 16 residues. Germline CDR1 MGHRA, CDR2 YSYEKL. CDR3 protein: CASSQLLAGVGNEQFF.

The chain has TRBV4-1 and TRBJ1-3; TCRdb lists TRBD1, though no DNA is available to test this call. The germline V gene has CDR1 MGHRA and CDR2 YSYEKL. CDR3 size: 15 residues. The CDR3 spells CASRQTGGSGNTIYF.

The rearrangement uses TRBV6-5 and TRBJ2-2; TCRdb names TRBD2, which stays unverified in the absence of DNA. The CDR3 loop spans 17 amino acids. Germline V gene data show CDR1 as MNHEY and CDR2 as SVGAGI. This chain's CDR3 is CASSYTVSGGPGGELFF.

The CDR3 reads CASSESGRAATGELFF. This chain links TRBV6-1 with TRBJ2-2; no DNA is available, so the TRBD1 call from TCRdb remains unchecked. The germline CDR1 and CDR2 sequences are MNHNS and SASEGT. The CDR3 is 16 residues long.

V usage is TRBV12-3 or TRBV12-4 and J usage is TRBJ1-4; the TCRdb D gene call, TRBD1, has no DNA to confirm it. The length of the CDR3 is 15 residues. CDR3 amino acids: CASSLGGDGDEKLFF.

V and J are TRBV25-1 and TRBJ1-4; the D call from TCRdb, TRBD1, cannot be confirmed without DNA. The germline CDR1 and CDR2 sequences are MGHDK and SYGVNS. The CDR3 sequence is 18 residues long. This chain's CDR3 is CASSEYFPLGRLNEKLFF. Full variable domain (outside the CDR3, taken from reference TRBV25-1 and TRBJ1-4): EADIYQTPRYLVIGTGKKITLECSQTMGHDKMYWYQQDPGMELHLIHYSYGVNSTEKGDLSSESTVSRIRTEHFPLTLESARPSHTSQYLCASSEYFPLGRLNEKLFFGSGTQLSVL.

The CDR3: CASIRRGLLGETQYF. The chain employs TRBV12-3 or TRBV12-4 and TRBJ2-5; TCRdb names TRBD1, which stays unverified in the absence of DNA. The CDR3 extends over 15 amino acids.

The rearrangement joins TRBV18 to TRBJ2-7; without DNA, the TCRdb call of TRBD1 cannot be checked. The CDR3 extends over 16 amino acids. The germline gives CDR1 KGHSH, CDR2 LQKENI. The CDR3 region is CASSLPGQGNSYEQYF.

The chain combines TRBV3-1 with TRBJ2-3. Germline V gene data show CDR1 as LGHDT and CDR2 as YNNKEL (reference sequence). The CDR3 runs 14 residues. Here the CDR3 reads CASSQLRSSDTQYF.

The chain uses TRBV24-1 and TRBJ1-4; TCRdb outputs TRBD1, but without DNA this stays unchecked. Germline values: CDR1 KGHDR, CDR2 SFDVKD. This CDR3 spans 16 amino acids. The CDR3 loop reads CATSDGDIGGVGRLFF.

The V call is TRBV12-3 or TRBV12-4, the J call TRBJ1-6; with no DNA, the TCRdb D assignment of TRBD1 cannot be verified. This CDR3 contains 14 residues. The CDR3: CASSYAGSNSPLHF.

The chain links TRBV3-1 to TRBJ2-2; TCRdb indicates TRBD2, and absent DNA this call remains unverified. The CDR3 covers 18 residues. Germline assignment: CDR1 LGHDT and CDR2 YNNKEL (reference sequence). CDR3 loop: CASSTGLPRTAFTGELFF.

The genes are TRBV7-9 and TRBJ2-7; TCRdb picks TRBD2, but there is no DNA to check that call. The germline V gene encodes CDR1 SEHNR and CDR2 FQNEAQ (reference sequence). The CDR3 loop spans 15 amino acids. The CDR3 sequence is CASSPPGGRTYEQYF.

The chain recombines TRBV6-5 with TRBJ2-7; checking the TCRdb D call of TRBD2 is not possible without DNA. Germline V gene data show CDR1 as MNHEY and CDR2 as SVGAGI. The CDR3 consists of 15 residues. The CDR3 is CASSYEAGFLYEQYF.

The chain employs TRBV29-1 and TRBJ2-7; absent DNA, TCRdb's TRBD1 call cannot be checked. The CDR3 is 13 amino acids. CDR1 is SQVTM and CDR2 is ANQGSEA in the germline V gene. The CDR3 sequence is CSDPRDSTYEQYF.

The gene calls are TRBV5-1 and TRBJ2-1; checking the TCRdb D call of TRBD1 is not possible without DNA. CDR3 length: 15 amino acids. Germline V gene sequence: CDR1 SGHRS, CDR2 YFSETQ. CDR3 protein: CASSLRRADHNEQFF.

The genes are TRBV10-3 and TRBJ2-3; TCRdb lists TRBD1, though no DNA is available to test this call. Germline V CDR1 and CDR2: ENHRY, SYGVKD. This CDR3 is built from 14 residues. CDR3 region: CAMNRDSLTDTQYF.

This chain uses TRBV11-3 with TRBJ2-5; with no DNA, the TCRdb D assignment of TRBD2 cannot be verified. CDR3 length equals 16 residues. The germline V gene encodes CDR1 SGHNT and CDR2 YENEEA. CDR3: CASSLKLGTTPETQYF.

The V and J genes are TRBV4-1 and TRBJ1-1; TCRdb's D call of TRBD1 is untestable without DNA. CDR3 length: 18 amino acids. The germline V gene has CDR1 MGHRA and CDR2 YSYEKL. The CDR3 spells CASSQDKQAVNTHTEAFF.